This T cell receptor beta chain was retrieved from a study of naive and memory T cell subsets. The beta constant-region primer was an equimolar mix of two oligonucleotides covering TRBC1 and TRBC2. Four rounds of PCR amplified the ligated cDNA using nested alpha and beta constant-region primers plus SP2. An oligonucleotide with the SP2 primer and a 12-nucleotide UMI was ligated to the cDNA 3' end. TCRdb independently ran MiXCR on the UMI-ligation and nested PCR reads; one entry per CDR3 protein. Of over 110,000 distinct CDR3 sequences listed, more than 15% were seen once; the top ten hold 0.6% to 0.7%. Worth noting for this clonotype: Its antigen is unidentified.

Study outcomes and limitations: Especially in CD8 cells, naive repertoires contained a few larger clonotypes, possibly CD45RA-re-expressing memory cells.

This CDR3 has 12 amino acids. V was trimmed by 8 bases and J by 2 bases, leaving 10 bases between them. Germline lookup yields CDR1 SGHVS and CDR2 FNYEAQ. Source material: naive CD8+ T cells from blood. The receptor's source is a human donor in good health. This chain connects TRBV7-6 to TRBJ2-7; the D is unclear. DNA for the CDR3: TGTGCCAGCGGTCCAGCTCCCTACGAGCAGTACTTC. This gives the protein CASGPAPYEQYF.